Only a few counts were recorded for the clone carrying this T cell receptor (beta chain). The target antigen is unknown. PCR used 60 Vbeta primers and 13 Jbeta primers. Profiling relied on immunoSEQ multiplex PCR, and the TCRdb table lists in-frame clones only, not all of them. This table holds roughly 100,000 clones, 63% found once. This sample was taken from a study of cytomegalovirus exposure and HLA in healthy donors. Study-wide results and limits: Upon later analysis, HLA-associated TCR beta chains proved more clonally expanded than other, equally common chains. HLA restriction was apparent for most CMV-associated TCR beta chains in a later analysis. V- and J-gene trimming of TCR beta was linked (in a later analysis) to a missense DCLRE1C variant.

For the donor in question, CMV serostatus went unrecorded. The receptor was isolated from a human donor in good health. The sequenced sample was PBMCs.

This CDR3 reads CASSFGAGRFGYEQYF. The DNA of the CDR3 is TGTGCCAGCAGTTTTGGGGCGGGACGATTTGGCTACGAGCAGTACTTC. The chain employs TRBV28 and TRBJ2-7; TRBD2 is a possible D gene (6 bases). V shed 3 bases and J shed 3 bases, with 18 bases lying between them. The CDR3 runs 16 residues. Germline V CDR1 and CDR2: MDHEN, SYDVKM.